What follows describes a single T cell receptor (beta chain). What it recognizes is unknown. Assay: immunoSEQ multiplex PCR; the TCRdb copy retains only in-frame clones and omits some. The sample includes more than 55,000 clones, 78% of them seen just once. The entry originates in a study of vaccination effects on CD4 cells after COVID-19. Study summary: Sampling occurred a median 72 days post second dose, range 14 to 241.

Cultured cells yielded isolated CD4+ T cells after more than nine days. Vaccination of participants consisted of two doses of either the BNT162b2 or mRNA-1273 vaccine. Neither prior SARS-CoV-2 infection nor positive nucleocapsid antibodies were present in the vaccine recipients. CDR1 is GTSNPN, CDR2 SVGIG, per germline (reference sequence). This CDR3 is 13 amino acids long. With 7 bases removed from V and 5 bases from J, the gap between germline ends came to 17 bases. V is TRBV30 and J is TRBJ2-5; D may be TRBD1 (6 bases). The receptor was derived from a human donor who received a COVID-19 vaccine. Sequencing was performed on CD4+ T cells from PBMCs cultured without peptide, taken after COVID-19 vaccination. The chain's CDR3 is CAFYPTGSETQYF. The CDR3 nucleotides read TGTGCCTTCTATCCAACAGGGTCGGAGACCCAGTACTTC.